These T cell receptor beta chains were read from a single sample in a study of CD8 T cells in Susac syndrome. TCRdb re-analysed the immunoSEQ multiplex PCR reads in MiXCR, keeping a single row per CDR3 protein. The sample consists of 180,000 or so distinct CDR3 sequences, 90% to 95% of them appearing once. The sample consisted of CD4+ T cells from PBMCs. These receptors all come from a human donor in good health. The CDR3 runs from the conserved cysteine through the conserved F or W. The D gene is left open where the match is weak. Rows may omit the clone size; those that give it use once, few, many or a size class.

d_call	clone_size	j_call	v_call	cdr3_nt	cdr3_aa
TRBD1	few	TRBJ2-5	TRBV11-2	TGTGCCAGCAGGAGACAGGGCCAAGAGACCCAGTACTTC	CASRRQGQETQYF
TRBD2	-	TRBJ2-7	TRBV2	TGTGCCAGCAGCGAACAACCCGGGCTAGCGGGTAACGAGCAGTACTTC	CASSEQPGLAGNEQYF
-	once	TRBJ1-1	TRBV12-3/TRBV12-4	TGTGCCAGCAGTGATGACACCATGAACACTGAAGCTTTCTTT	CASSDDTMNTEAFF
-	-	TRBJ2-1	TRBV20-1	TGCAGTGCTAGCTTTGGCATGGATGAGCAGTTCTTC	CSASFGMDEQFF
-	-	TRBJ1-5	TRBV5-1	TGCGCCAGCAGCTTGGGGACATCGCTTGATCAGCCCCAGCATTTT	CASSLGTSLDQPQHF
-	once	TRBJ1-5	TRBV27	TGTGCCAGCAGTAGGTTTTCGGGGCAGGAGCAGCCCCAGCATTTT	CASSRFSGQEQPQHF
-	-	TRBJ2-2	TRBV28	TGTGCCAGCAGTTTCTTCAGGGCGGTCACCGGGGAGCTGTTTTTT	CASSFFRAVTGELFF
-	-	TRBJ1-1	TRBV6-5	TGTGCCAGCAGTTACCTCAGGGTGAACACTGAAGCTTTCTTT	CASSYLRVNTEAFF
TRBD1	-	TRBJ2-5	TRBV5-5	TGTGCCAGCAGCCAACTACCGGGACAGGGCGGAGAGACCCAGTACTTC	CASSQLPGQGGETQYF
TRBD1	-	TRBJ1-1	TRBV9	TGTGCCAGCAGCGTAGCCGGACAGGGGGCGGACACTGAAGCTTTCTTT	CASSVAGQGADTEAFF
-	-	TRBJ1-5	TRBV9	TGTGCCAGCAGCGTAGGGGTCAGGGAGTCTCAGCCCCAGCATTTT	CASSVGVRESQPQHF
-	once	TRBJ2-1	TRBV11-1	TGTGCCAGCAGCTTAGTCGATTTTGGAAATGAGCAGTTCTTC	CASSLVDFGNEQFF
-	few	TRBJ1-1	TRBV12-3/TRBV12-4	TGTGCCAGCAGTTCCCGGACGGTTGAAGCTTTCTTT	CASSSRTVEAFF
-	-	TRBJ1-1	TRBV4-1	TGCGCCAGCAGCGAGCAGGACCAGGGATCCACTGAAGCTTTCTTT	CASSEQDQGSTEAFF
-	once	TRBJ1-1	TRBV20-1	TGCAGTGCTAGAGATTATAATGAAGCTTTCTTT	CSARDYNEAFF
-	-	TRBJ2-3	TRBV27	TGTGCCAGCAGTCGTCCGTTTCGCGGGGTAACAGATACGCAGTATTTT	CASSRPFRGVTDTQYF
TRBD2	-	TRBJ2-1	TRBV20-1	TGCAGTGCTAGAGGGACTAGCGGGACTTTCCGAGTCTCCAATGAGCAGTTCTTC	CSARGTSGTFRVSNEQFF
TRBD1	-	TRBJ2-5	TRBV20-1	TGCAGTGCTAGGGACCCGGACAGGGAGCCTTGGACCCAGTACTTC	CSARDPDREPWTQYF
-	-	TRBJ2-4	TRBV29-1	TGCAGCGTCGTGAGACAGGGAAGGGGGGAAAACATTCAGTACTTC	CSVVRQGRGENIQYF
-	-	TRBJ2-5	TRBV3-1	TGTGCCAGCAGCCATCGGGGGTCCCAAGAGACCCAGTACTTC	CASSHRGSQETQYF
-	-	TRBJ2-1	TRBV29-1	TGCAGCGTTGACGGGGGGCGTTTAAATGAGCAGTTCTTC	CSVDGGRLNEQFF
-	-	TRBJ2-3	TRBV2	TGTGCCAGCAGCCGCGGGATCCCAGATACGCAGTATTTT	CASSRGIPDTQYF
TRBD2	few	TRBJ2-5	TRBV3-1	TGTGCCAGCAGCCACGGGGGGCAAGAGACCCAGTACTTC	CASSHGGQETQYF
TRBD1	-	TRBJ1-4	TRBV30	TGTGCCTGGCAAGTCCAGGGGGGCGAAAAACTGTTTTTT	CAWQVQGGEKLFF
-	-	TRBJ1-1	TRBV20-1	TGCAGTGCTAGAATGTTCCGGGGAAACACTGAAGCTTTCTTT	CSARMFRGNTEAFF
-	-	TRBJ2-3	TRBV4-3	TGCGCCAGCAGCCAAGCTGTCGGGGATACGCAGTATTTT	CASSQAVGDTQYF
TRBD1	-	TRBJ2-3	TRBV5-1	TGCGCCAGCAGCCTGGGACAGGGGCTTACTAGCACAGATACGCAGTATTTT	CASSLGQGLTSTDTQYF
-	-	TRBJ2-3	TRBV23-1	TGCGCCAGCAGTCAATCGAGCAGAGATACGCAGTATTTT	CASSQSSRDTQYF
TRBD1	-	TRBJ2-7	TRBV3-1	TGTGCCAGCAGCCCCTGGAGACAGGGTACGACCTACGAGCAGTACTTC	CASSPWRQGTTYEQYF
TRBD1	-	TRBJ2-5	TRBV27	TGTGCCAGCAGTCTCGGGACAGAGGGCCTCCCAGAGACCCAGTACTTC	CASSLGTEGLPETQYF
-	-	TRBJ2-5	TRBV6-2/TRBV6-3	TGTGCCAGCAGTTACGGTGGAGACGGCCAAGAGACCCAGTACTTC	CASSYGGDGQETQYF
-	-	TRBJ2-7	TRBV20-1	TGCAGTGCTAGTGGGACTTGGAGCTCCTACGAGCAGTACTTC	CSASGTWSSYEQYF
-	-	TRBJ1-1	TRBV12-3/TRBV12-4	TGTGCCAGCAGTTCTGGGGGCCAGGCTTTCTTT	CASSSGGQAFF
TRBD2	once	TRBJ2-1	TRBV9	TGTGCCAGCAGCCAAGTGGCGGGGGGGAATAATGAGCAGTTCTTC	CASSQVAGGNNEQFF
-	-	TRBJ1-1	TRBV7-8	TGTGCCAGCAGCCAGGACGAGAACACTGAAGCTTTCTTT	CASSQDENTEAFF
TRBD1	-	TRBJ2-7	TRBV20-1	TGCAGTGCTAGACGGCCCGGGACAGGGTCCTACGAGCAGTACTTC	CSARRPGTGSYEQYF
-	-	TRBJ2-3	TRBV14	TGTGCCAGCAGCCAATCGGTGGCTTATACGCAGTATTTT	CASSQSVAYTQYF
-	-	TRBJ1-1	TRBV5-4	TGTGCCAGCAGCGTCGGACTGGAGAACACTGAAGCTTTCTTT	CASSVGLENTEAFF
TRBD2	-	TRBJ2-1	TRBV29-1	TGCAGCGTTGATACCTCTAGCGGGAGCTACAATGAGCAGTTCTTC	CSVDTSSGSYNEQFF
TRBD1	-	TRBJ2-7	TRBV12-3/TRBV12-4	TGTGCCAGCAGTTCCGGGACAGGGTATGGCGGGGAGCAGTACTTC	CASSSGTGYGGEQYF
-	-	TRBJ1-1	TRBV7-2	TGTGCCAGCAGCTCATCGCGGGGGACTGAAGCTTTCTTT	CASSSSRGTEAFF
-	-	TRBJ2-5	TRBV20-1	TGCAGTGCTAGAGTAGAGACCCGCGCCCAAGAGACCCAGTACTTC	CSARVETRAQETQYF
-	-	TRBJ2-2	TRBV11-2	TGTGCCAGCAGCTTAAGGGGCTCCCTGAACACCGGGGAGCTGTTTTTT	CASSLRGSLNTGELFF
-	-	TRBJ2-2	TRBV5-6	TGTGCCAGCAGGGAAGGACTAACCGGGGAGCTGTTTTTT	CASREGLTGELFF
-	few	TRBJ1-2	TRBV9	TGTGCCAGCAACATGGGACTGAACTATGGCTACACCTTC	CASNMGLNYGYTF
TRBD1	-	TRBJ2-1	TRBV25-1	TGTGCCAGCAGGCTCGGGACAGATCCCAATGAGCAGTTCTTC	CASRLGTDPNEQFF
-	-	TRBJ1-1	TRBV7-9	TGTGCCAGCAGCTTAGTTATTACAGGGAACACTGAAGCTTTCTTT	CASSLVITGNTEAFF
TRBD2	-	TRBJ2-1	TRBV4-2	TGTGCCAGCAGCCAAGGGGGCGGGGGGCTCCGGAATGAGCAGTTCTTC	CASSQGGGGLRNEQFF
TRBD2	-	TRBJ2-1	TRBV2	TGTGCCAACCGACTACCCTCGACTAGCCAAGAGCAGTTCTTC	CANRLPSTSQEQFF
-	-	TRBJ1-5	TRBV20-1	TGCAGTGCTCATGTTCAGTATAGCAATCAGCCCCAGCATTTT	CSAHVQYSNQPQHF
-	-	TRBJ2-7	TRBV19	TGTGCCAGTAGTATTGAACGGGAGCAGTACTTC	CASSIEREQYF
-	-	TRBJ2-1	TRBV4-1	TGCGCCAGCAGCCAGGCCGGGACTTCCTACAATGAGCAGTTCTTC	CASSQAGTSYNEQFF
-	once	TRBJ2-1	TRBV3-1	TGTGCCAGCAGCCAAGAGTCGGAATTCCCCTACAATGAGCAGTTCTTC	CASSQESEFPYNEQFF
-	-	TRBJ1-1	TRBV9	TGTGCCAGCAGCCCTTTCGACGGGCCCCTGAACACTGAAGCTTTCTTT	CASSPFDGPLNTEAFF
TRBD1	once	TRBJ2-7	TRBV20-1	TGCAGTGCCCTAACCCCGGGACAGGGGGCAAGGGAGCAGTACTTC	CSALTPGQGAREQYF